The 24 T cell receptor beta chains listed next were all sequenced from one sample in a study of beta chain features in type 1 diabetes. The study reverse transcribed the entire isolated RNA, so it sequenced expressed TCRB transcripts. Profiling relied on immunoSEQ multiplex PCR, and the TCRdb table lists in-frame clones only, not all of them. The sample consists of 150,000 to 190,000 clones, approximately 8.1% of them appearing once. The sample taken for sequencing was central memory CD4+ T cells from blood. All receptors derive from a man aged 18-30 years in good health.

This clone was counted only a few times. The chain employs TRBV7-3 and TRBJ2-1; 8 bases agree with TRBD2. The germline CDR1 and CDR2 sequences are SGHTA and FQGTGA. This CDR3 is 17 amino acids long. Trimming removed 5 bases from V and 7 bases from J; junction bases left unmatched: 16. Here the CDR3 DNA reads TGTGCCAGCAGCCCAGTCCCGCTGGCGGGGGGCACGAATGAGCAGTTCTTC. This translates into CASSPVPLAGGTNEQFF. The whole variable domain, remainder taken from reference TRBV7-3 and TRBJ2-1, is GAGVSQTPSNKVTEKGKYVELRCDPISGHTALYWYRQSLGQGPEFLIYFQGTGAADDSGLPNDRFFAVRPEGSVSTLKIQRTERGDSAVYLCASSPVPLAGGTNEQFFGPGTRLTVL.

This clone was recorded a few times. J is TRBJ2-7 and V is TRBV11-2; 7 nucleotides match TRBD1. Germline values: CDR1 SGHAT, CDR2 FQNNGV. This CDR3 spans 13 amino acids. V trimming: 5 bases; J trimming: 6 bases; junction bases outside the gene matches: 7. The CDR3 region has the DNA TGTGCCAGCAGCCCTCGACAGGGATCCGAGCAGTACTTC. It codes for CASSPRQGSEQYF.

This clone was observed at least ten times. V and J are TRBV19 and TRBJ1-1; the match to TRBD1 covers 12 bases. The CDR3 length is 13 residues. Germline V gene data show CDR1 as LNHDA and CDR2 as SQIVND (reference sequence). V gave up 5 bases and J gave up 10 bases; unmatched junction bases: 5. The CDR3 here is CASSDRDRGRAFF. CDR3 in DNA: TGTGCCAGTAGTGACCGGGACAGGGGGCGAGCTTTCTTT.

This chain links TRBV9 with TRBJ2-2; 9 nucleotides line up with TRBD1. With 4 bases clipped from V and 4 bases from J, the junction kept 5 bases outside the gene matches. CDR3 length: 15 residues. Germline V gene sequence: CDR1 SGDLS, CDR2 YYNGEE. The DNA for the CDR3 is TGTGCCAGCAGCTCACAGGGGGCAGTCACCGGGGAGCTGTTTTTT. Translation gives CASSSQGAVTGELFF. Full variable domain (remainder filled in from reference TRBV9 and TRBJ2-2): DSGVTQTPKHLITATGQRVTLRCSPRSGDLSVYWYQQSLDQGLQFLIQYYNGEERAKGNILERFSAQQFPDLHSELNLSSLELGDSALYFCASSSQGAVTGELFFGEGSRLTVL.

This clone was detected a few times. This chain links TRBV5-1 with TRBJ2-1; a weak D match, TRBD2 (6 bases). The CDR3 consists of 18 residues. Germline V gene sequence: CDR1 SGHRS, CDR2 YFSETQ. V shed 0 bases and J shed 1 base, with 17 bases lying between them. CDR3 in DNA: TGCGCCAGCAGCTTGGTTGGTAGCGGACTAAAGTCCTACAATGAGCAGTTCTTC. It is translated as CASSLVGSGLKSYNEQFF. Full variable domain (rest looked up from reference TRBV5-1 and TRBJ2-1): KAGVTQTPRYLIKTRGQQVTLSCSPISGHRSVSWYQQTPGQGLQFLFEYFSETQRNKGNFPGRFSGRQFSNSRSEMNVSTLELGDSALYLCASSLVGSGLKSYNEQFFGPGTRLTVL.

The chain links TRBV7-2 to TRBJ1-6; maybe TRBD1 (5 bases). V lost 5 bases, J lost 10 bases, and 18 bases lay in between. CDR1 is SGHTA and CDR2 is FQGNSA in the germline V gene. The CDR3 loop spans 15 amino acids. The CDR3 reads CASSLIRTRGSPLHF. CDR3 sequence (DNA): TGTGCCAGCAGCCTAATTAGGACCCGGGGGTCACCCCTCCACTTT.

Ten or more counts support this clone. The J gene is TRBJ2-3, the V gene TRBV7-9; no reliable D call. The CDR3 length is 13 residues. Trimming pared 2 bases from V and 1 base from J, leaving 4 bases between. Germline CDR1 and CDR2: SEHNR and FQNEAQ (reference sequence). In DNA, the CDR3 is TGTGCCAGCAGCTTATTCGGCACAGATACGCAGTATTTT. Translating gives CASSLFGTDTQYF.

This chain connects TRBV5-4 to TRBJ2-5, with TRBD2 matching over 13 bases. The CDR3 is 16 amino acids. J lost 4 bases, V lost 3 bases, and 6 bases had no gene match. CDR1 and CDR2 (germline): SGHNT, YYREEE (reference sequence). This CDR3 is CASSSRLAGGLETQYF. In nucleotides, the CDR3 is TGTGCCAGCAGCTCTAGACTAGCGGGAGGTTTAGAGACCCAGTACTTC.

The chain joins TRBV7-2 to TRBJ2-7; no clear D gene. This CDR3 region has 11 residues. The V and J ends lost 5 bases and 6 bases respectively, with 8 bases between them. The germline V gene has CDR1 SGHTA and CDR2 FQGNSA. CDR3 coding DNA: TGTGCCAGCAGCGCCTACAGCGAGCAGTACTTC. It specifies CASSAYSEQYF.

This clone was detected only a few times. The gene calls are TRBV11-2 and TRBJ1-2; tentatively, D is TRBD1 (6 bases). Germline V gene data show CDR1 as SGHAT and CDR2 as FQNNGV. The CDR3 contains 13 residues. Trimming stripped 0 bases from V and 7 bases from J, with 9 bases between. The CDR3 loop reads CASSLEAGVGYTF. As DNA, the CDR3 is TGTGCCAGCAGCTTAGAGGCAGGGGTTGGCTACACCTTC.

The sample holds a few counts of this clone. V gene TRBV28 combines with J gene TRBJ2-1; D gene unclear. The CDR3 length is 12 residues. V shed 7 bases and J shed 9 bases, with 13 bases lying between them. Germline-derived CDR1 and CDR2 are MDHEN and SYDVKM. CDR3 DNA: TGTGCCAGCACAAGTTTCTCCGGTGAGCAGTTCTTC. Amino acids: CASTSFSGEQFF.

The rearrangement joins TRBV28 to TRBJ2-7; D remains unclear. Looked up from germline, CDR1 is MDHEN and CDR2 is SYDVKM. Trimming removed 3 bases from V and 4 bases from J, with 13 bases in between. The CDR3 totals 14 residues. The CDR3 reads CASSFASLSYEQYF. As DNA, the CDR3 is TGTGCCAGCAGTTTTGCGTCCCTAAGTTACGAGCAGTACTTC.

J is TRBJ2-1 and V is TRBV6-6, with 10 positions matching TRBD2. The V gene's germline CDR1 is MNHNY and CDR2 SVGAGI (reference sequence). V lost 10 bases and J lost 9; bases outside the gene matches: 15. The CDR3 consists of 15 residues. This CDR3 is CATWSSGRVGTEQFF. In DNA, the CDR3 is TGTGCCACCTGGTCTAGCGGGAGAGTGGGCACTGAGCAGTTCTTC.

This sequence joins TRBV28 and TRBJ1-2; TRBD1 agrees at 10 bases. CDR1 MDHEN and CDR2 SYDVKM come from the germline V gene. V dropped 4 bases and J dropped 8; count of bases not matched to a gene: 4. CDR3 size: 13 residues. CDR3 coding DNA: TGTGCCAGCAGTTCTGACAGGGGGCAGGGCTACACCTTC. Its translation is CASSSDRGQGYTF.

This clone was seen a handful of times. The V and J genes are TRBV4-3 and TRBJ2-3; TRBD2 matches 9 bases. The CDR3 is 16 residues long. V trimming: 4 bases; J trimming: 4 bases; junction bases outside the gene matches: 9. Germline V CDR1 and CDR2: LGHNA, YSLEER. The CDR3 DNA reads TGCGCCAGCAGCCCCCGGTTAGTAGCGGGAGCAGATACGCAGTATTTT. Amino acid sequence: CASSPRLVAGADTQYF.

In its sample, this clone was seen a few times. The rearrangement joins TRBV15 to TRBJ2-4, with D possibly being TRBD2 (6 bases). The V end was cut by 1 base, the J end by 2 bases, with 9 bases between. Per germline, CDR1 LNHNV and CDR2 YYDKDF (reference sequence). This CDR3 comprises 15 residues. CDR3: CATSRGGDTKNIQYF. The CDR3 DNA reads as TGTGCCACCAGCAGAGGGGGGGATACCAAAAACATTCAGTACTTC.

The chain is built from TRBV5-1 and TRBJ1-4; D call uncertain. The CDR3 runs 15 residues. Germline V gene data show CDR1 as SGHRS and CDR2 as YFSETQ. V lost 4 bases and J lost 2, with 12 bases in between. The CDR3 DNA is TGCGCCAGCAGCCAAGCCCCCGTTACTAATGAAAAACTGTTTTTT. It codes for CASSQAPVTNEKLFF.

The V and J genes are TRBV5-4 and TRBJ2-1; TRBD2 might be the D (6 bases). V was clipped by 0 bases and J by 5 bases, with 12 bases between them. The V gene's germline CDR1 is SGHNT and CDR2 YYREEE (reference sequence). The CDR3 has 15 residues. For the CDR3, the DNA is TGTGCCAGCAGCTTGGATGGGAGGACAAACAATGAGCAGTTCTTC. Its protein is CASSLDGRTNNEQFF.

V gene TRBV5-4 combines with J gene TRBJ2-1; D perhaps matches TRBD2 (5 bases). The CDR3 length is 15 residues. V lost 4 bases to trimming and J lost 3 bases, with 14 bases between them. The germline gives CDR1 SGHNT, CDR2 YYREEE (reference sequence). CDR3 amino acids: CASSPPGNYYNEQFF. The CDR3 DNA reads TGTGCCAGCAGCCCACCCGGGAACTACTACAATGAGCAGTTCTTC. The full variable domain, with the rest looked up from reference TRBV5-4 and TRBJ2-1, is ETGVTQSPTHLIKTRGQQVTLRCSSQSGHNTVSWYQQALGQGPQFIFQYYREEENGRGNFPPRFSGLQFPNYSSELNVNALELDDSALYLCASSPPGNYYNEQFFGPGTRLTVL.

This chain links TRBV4-3 with TRBJ2-5; 10 bases agree with TRBD1. Germline CDR1 LGHNA, CDR2 YSLEER. The V segment lost 1 base and the J segment 4 bases; nucleotides outside the gene matches: 0. The CDR3 is made up of 14 amino acids. Here the CDR3 reads CASSQGQGAETQYF. As DNA, the CDR3 is TGCGCCAGCAGCCAAGGACAGGGGGCAGAGACCCAGTACTTC.

This clone was recorded a few times. The V gene is TRBV19, the J gene TRBJ2-7, with 9 bases fitting TRBD1. V shed 5 bases, J shed 0 bases, and the junction held 5 bases outside the gene matches. CDR3 length: 15 residues. Germline CDR1 is LNHDA and CDR2 is SQIVND (reference sequence). As DNA, the CDR3 is TGTGCCAGTAGTCCGGGGACAGGGAGCTCCTACGAGCAGTACTTC. It translates to CASSPGTGSSYEQYF.

This clone has only a few counts. This chain uses TRBV30 with TRBJ2-1; 9 bases fit TRBD2. This CDR3 region has 15 residues. V dropped 5 bases and J dropped 7; count of bases not matched to a gene: 12. The V gene's germline CDR1 is GTSNPN and CDR2 SVGIG (reference sequence). CDR3 loop: CAWASRAGGFNEQFF. The CDR3 region has the DNA TGTGCCTGGGCCTCTAGAGCGGGAGGTTTTAATGAGCAGTTCTTC.

The chain links TRBV7-3 to TRBJ2-1; D perhaps matches TRBD2 (5 bases). The CDR3 sequence is 14 residues long. CDR1 is SGHTA, CDR2 FQGTGA, per germline. Trimming removed 1 base at V and 9 bases at J, with 13 bases between. CDR3 sequence (DNA): TGTGCCAGCAGCTTAATTGGTCGGGCGGGTGAGCAGTTCTTC. This codes for CASSLIGRAGEQFF.

Many counts were recorded for this clone. The chain recombines TRBV7-2 with TRBJ2-5, with a weak D call TRBD1 (5 bases). This CDR3 contains 15 residues. Looked up from germline, CDR1 is SGHTA and CDR2 is FQGNSA. The V and J ends lost 2 bases and 4 bases respectively, with 14 bases between them. DNA for the CDR3: TGTGCCAGCAGCTTAACAGGAGTAGGCCCAGAGACCCAGTACTTC. This gives the protein CASSLTGVGPETQYF.